This is a list of T cell receptor beta chains from one sample in a study of spatial heterogeneity in lung cancer. MiXCR, applied by TCRdb to the 5' RACE reads, yields one record per CDR3 protein. The table shows about 22,000 distinct CDR3 sequences, with about 5.6% occurring only once. The sequenced sample was PBMCs, obtained at surgery. The receptors were sampled from a male donor with early-stage non-small cell lung cancer. Each CDR3 is given with its conserved first and last residue. A D gene is named only where the DNA matches it firmly. For some rows the clone size is stated as once, few or many, or as a class when expanded; others skip it.

D gene: TRBD1
CDR3 length: 15
J gene: TRBJ2-1
clone size: many
V gene: TRBV20-1
CDR3 DNA: TGCAGTGCACTACCCCAGGGGGCGTACTACAATGAGCAGTTCTTC
CDR3 protein: CSALPQGAYYNEQFF

D gene: TRBD2
CDR3 length: 14
J gene: TRBJ2-7
clone size: many
V gene: TRBV20-1
CDR3 DNA: TGCAGTGCACTAGGACAGGAACTAGCGGGCGAGCAGTACTTC
CDR3 protein: CSALGQELAGEQYF

D gene: .
CDR3 length: 14
J gene: TRBJ2-1
clone size: many
V gene: TRBV2
CDR3 DNA: TGTGCCAGAGACCTGGTTCCCCCTGATCATGAGCAGTTCTTC
CDR3 protein: CARDLVPPDHEQFF

D gene: .
CDR3 length: 12
J gene: TRBJ1-1
clone size: many
V gene: TRBV10-3
CDR3 DNA: TGTGCCATCAGTAACACGGGATATGAAGCTTTCTTT
CDR3 protein: CAISNTGYEAFF

D gene: .
CDR3 length: 14
J gene: TRBJ2-7
clone size: few
V gene: TRBV5-1
CDR3 DNA: TGCGCCAGCAGCCCGACTGGAGACTCCTACGAGCAGTACTTC
CDR3 protein: CASSPTGDSYEQYF

D gene: TRBD1
CDR3 length: 13
J gene: TRBJ1-1
clone size: .
V gene: TRBV5-1
CDR3 DNA: TGCGCCAGCAGCGGACAGGTAAACACTGAAGCTTTCTTT
CDR3 protein: CASSGQVNTEAFF

D gene: .
CDR3 length: 14
J gene: TRBJ1-5
clone size: .
V gene: TRBV5-6
CDR3 DNA: TGTGCCAGCAGCGAAGGGGACTCAAATCAGCCCCAGCATTTT
CDR3 protein: CASSEGDSNQPQHF

D gene: .
CDR3 length: 11
J gene: TRBJ2-1
clone size: many
V gene: TRBV6-2/TRBV6-3
CDR3 DNA: TGTGCCACCCGATTATACAATGAGCAGTTCTTC
CDR3 protein: CATRLYNEQFF

D gene: .
CDR3 length: 12
J gene: TRBJ2-7
clone size: many
V gene: TRBV30
CDR3 DNA: TGTGCCTGGATCGGGGAAGACTACGAGCAGTACTTC
CDR3 protein: CAWIGEDYEQYF

D gene: .
CDR3 length: 14
J gene: TRBJ2-5
clone size: many
V gene: TRBV7-2
CDR3 DNA: TGTGCCAGCAGCTCACCGGCCTATAAAGAGACCCAGTACTTC
CDR3 protein: CASSSPAYKETQYF

D gene: TRBD2
CDR3 length: 14
J gene: TRBJ2-3
clone size: many
V gene: TRBV3-1
CDR3 DNA: TGTGCCAGCAGCCCACTAGCGGGGGGGGATACGCAGTATTTT
CDR3 protein: CASSPLAGGDTQYF

D gene: .
CDR3 length: 15
J gene: TRBJ2-1
clone size: many
V gene: TRBV27
CDR3 DNA: TGTGCCAGCAGTTTCCCAGGGTACGCCTACAATGAGCAGTTCTTC
CDR3 protein: CASSFPGYAYNEQFF

D gene: .
CDR3 length: 15
J gene: TRBJ2-2
clone size: many
V gene: TRBV30
CDR3 DNA: TGTGCCTGGAGTTCCGGTGGGGGGATCGCCGGGGAGCTGTTTTTT
CDR3 protein: CAWSSGGGIAGELFF

D gene: .
CDR3 length: 15
J gene: TRBJ1-5
clone size: many
V gene: TRBV19
CDR3 DNA: TGTGCCAGTAGCACTACAGGGCGCGCTGGTCAGCCCCAGCATTTT
CDR3 protein: CASSTTGRAGQPQHF

D gene: .
CDR3 length: 13
J gene: TRBJ1-6
clone size: many
V gene: TRBV20-1
CDR3 DNA: TGCAGTCCCAGGGCTGGGGTCAATTCACCCCTCCACTTT
CDR3 protein: CSPRAGVNSPLHF

D gene: TRBD1
CDR3 length: 14
J gene: TRBJ2-5
clone size: many
V gene: TRBV6-5
CDR3 DNA: TGTGCCAGCAGGAGGGACAGGACTCAAGAGACCCAGTACTTC
CDR3 protein: CASRRDRTQETQYF

D gene: TRBD2
CDR3 length: 16
J gene: TRBJ2-3
clone size: many
V gene: TRBV6-6
CDR3 DNA: TGTGCCAGCAGTGGGACTAGCGGGGGGGCCATAGATACGCAGTATTTT
CDR3 protein: CASSGTSGGAIDTQYF